This entry lists 17 T cell receptor beta chains sequenced from one sample in a study of T cell responses to AZD1222 COVID-19 vaccine. Method: immunoSEQ multiplex PCR; TCRdb's copy keeps in-frame clones and lacks some. The repertoire holds some 120,000 clones, with about nine tenths as singletons. The source material was peripheral blood, sampled on day 0 of AZD1222 vaccination. These receptors originate from an adult in good health.

The chain is built from TRBV7-9 and TRBJ1-1; D not resolved. CDR1 is SEHNR, CDR2 FQNEAQ, per germline (reference sequence). The CDR3 sequence is 12 residues long. V gave up 3 bases and J gave up 7 bases, with 9 bases separating them. The CDR3 reads CASSFAAVEAFF. The CDR3 nucleotides are TGTGCCAGCAGCTTTGCGGCGGTTGAAGCTTTCTTT.

The rearrangement uses TRBV7-9 and TRBJ2-1; no clear D. The V end lost 2 bases, the J end lost 9 bases, and 11 bases lay between the germline ends. The germline V gene encodes CDR1 SEHNR and CDR2 FQNEAQ (reference sequence). This CDR3 comprises 13 residues. In DNA form, the CDR3 reads TGTGCCAGCAGCTTACAGGACCACATTGAGCAGTTCTTC. This translates into CASSLQDHIEQFF.

This chain connects TRBV28 to TRBJ2-2, with TRBD2 matching 10 bases. V dropped 4 bases and J dropped 7; count of bases not matched to a gene: 9. CDR1 is MDHEN, CDR2 SYDVKM, per germline. The CDR3 consists of 16 residues. CDR3 region: CASSSQAGGSIGELFF. The CDR3 DNA is TGTGCCAGCAGTTCCCAAGCGGGAGGGTCCATCGGGGAGCTGTTTTTT.

The chain has TRBV18 and TRBJ1-6; no clear D. The germline CDR1 and CDR2 sequences are KGHSH and LQKENI. The CDR3 is made up of 15 amino acids. V was trimmed by 2 bases and J by 6 bases, leaving 11 bases between them. CDR3 residues: CASSPSWQTNSPLHF. The CDR3 coding sequence is TGTGCCAGCTCACCATCTTGGCAGACTAATTCACCCCTCCACTTT.

The chain recombines TRBV15 with TRBJ2-7; a weak D match, TRBD2 (6 bases). Germline CDR1 LNHNV, CDR2 YYDKDF (reference sequence). This CDR3 spans 14 amino acids. V lost 5 bases to trimming and J lost 5 bases, with 16 bases between them. CDR3 DNA: TGTGCCACCAGCGGACGGGAGTGGAGTCACGAGCAGTACTTC. Residues: CATSGREWSHEQYF.

The rearrangement uses TRBV21-1 and TRBJ2-1; TRBD2 is taken as the D call from the table, unchecked against the DNA. TRBV21-1 is an annotated pseudogene. The CDR3 runs to 16 residues. The CDR3 bases are TGTGCCAGCAGCGCAAAACTAGCGGGAGCGGGCAATGAGCAGTTCTTC. It yields the protein CASSAKLAGAGNEQFF.

The chain has TRBV28 and TRBJ1-5; D may be TRBD1 (5 bases). The CDR3 loop spans 14 amino acids. Trimming left V 2 bases short and J 7 bases short, with 12 bases between. Germline CDR1 MDHEN, CDR2 SYDVKM. In nucleotides, the CDR3 is TGTGCCAGCAGTTTACAGGGTTTGAGGCAGCCCCAGCATTTT. Translation: CASSLQGLRQPQHF.

The chain links TRBV6-5 to TRBJ2-1, with a weak D call TRBD2 (5 bases). The germline V gene has CDR1 MNHEY and CDR2 SVGAGI. The CDR3 covers 14 residues. V was trimmed by 4 bases and J by 10 bases, leaving 17 bases between them. Here the CDR3 DNA reads TGTGCCAGCAGTTCCCTCCGACTATCAAGGGAGCAGTTCTTC. Translating gives CASSSLRLSREQFF.

CDR3 in amino acids: CASRRQGVREKLFF. In nucleotides, the CDR3 is TGTGCCAGCAGGCGACAGGGGGTTAGAGAAAAACTGTTTTTT. The chain carries TRBV27 and TRBJ1-4, with 9 bases matching TRBD1. The V and J ends lost 6 bases and 8 bases, in that order; junction bases with no gene match: 7. Germline V gene lookup returns CDR1 MNHEY and CDR2 SMNVEV (reference sequence). The CDR3 has 14 residues.

The rearrangement uses TRBV6-6 and TRBJ2-3, with D uncertain. The CDR3 is made up of 12 amino acids. Germline loops: CDR1 MNHNY, CDR2 SVGAGI (reference sequence). V was clipped by 2 bases and J by 4 bases, with 4 bases between them. CDR3: CASSYLPDTQYF. The CDR3 DNA follows: TGTGCCAGCAGTTACCTCCCAGATACGCAGTATTTT.

The CDR3: CASSLTDSRWGGANVLTF. The CDR3 nucleotides are TGTGCCAGCAGCTTGACGGACTCGCGGTGGGGCGGGGCCAACGTCCTGACTTTC. The V call is TRBV5-5, the J call TRBJ2-6; the D call may be TRBD1 or TRBD2 (5 bases each). The CDR3 runs 18 residues. V lost 1 base, J lost 4 bases, and 18 bases lay in between. CDR1 and CDR2 from the germline V gene are SGHKS and YYEKEE (reference sequence).

This clone was recorded once. The genes are TRBV12-5 and TRBJ1-1, with D unresolved. V lost 8 bases, J lost 8 bases, and 9 bases lay in between. The CDR3 has 10 residues. Germline CDR1 and CDR2: LGHNT and FRNRAP. CDR3 nucleotides: TGTGCTAGTACAACACTCGAAGCTTTCTTT. Amino acids: CASTTLEAFF.

J is TRBJ2-1 and V is TRBV18; 7 positions match TRBD1. This CDR3 is 14 amino acids long. The germline V gene encodes CDR1 KGHSH and CDR2 LQKENI. V lost 5 bases to trimming and J lost 8 bases; unmatched junction nucleotides: 9. The CDR3 region has the DNA TGTGCCAGCTCAGGAACTACAGGGGTCGATGAGCAGTTCTTC. Protein product: CASSGTTGVDEQFF.

The chain has TRBV14 and TRBJ2-7; 11 positions agree with TRBD2. Trimming removed 3 bases from V and 2 bases from J; junction bases left unmatched: 3. The germline gives CDR1 SGHDN, CDR2 FVKESK. The CDR3 covers 15 residues. This CDR3 reads CASSQGSGRAYEQYF. In DNA form, the CDR3 reads TGTGCCAGCAGCCAGGGTAGCGGGAGGGCCTACGAGCAGTACTTC.

DNA for the CDR3: TGTGCCAGCAGGTCGGGACCCTACGAGCAGTACTTC. It codes for CASRSGPYEQYF. This chain joins TRBV11-2 and TRBJ2-7; D possibly matches TRBD1 or TRBD2 (5 bases each). Germline CDR1 SGHAT, CDR2 FQNNGV. This CDR3 has 12 amino acids. The germline V and J ends were trimmed by 6 bases and 2 bases, with 8 bases remaining between them.

This rearrangement joins TRBV15 to TRBJ2-7; 7 bases map to TRBD2. From germline, CDR1 is LNHNV and CDR2 YYDKDF (reference sequence). The CDR3 runs to 13 residues. After removal of 1 base from V and 7 bases from J, the junction contained 4 bases not matched to a gene. The CDR3, as DNA: TGTGCCACCAGCAGAGTCGCGGGAGAAGAGCAGTACTTC. This codes for CATSRVAGEEQYF.

V is TRBV11-2 and J is TRBJ2-7, with TRBD1 matching 8 bases. Germline V CDR1 and CDR2: SGHAT, FQNNGV. The CDR3 is 14 amino acids. V lost 0 bases, J lost 12 bases, and 10 bases stayed unmatched. CDR3 nucleotides: TGTGCCAGCAGCTTAGAATGGACAGGGCTTGATCTGTACTTC. Amino acid sequence: CASSLEWTGLDLYF.